This T cell receptor beta chain was sequenced in a study of cytomegalovirus exposure and HLA in healthy donors. Overall study: The 120 or so validation repertoires were produced on the same platform as the 550 to 750 repertoires of the first cohort. This was reported in a later analysis.

This CDR3 region has 14 residues. The V and J ends lost 0 bases and 6 bases respectively, with 12 bases between them. The germline CDR1 and CDR2 sequences are SGHDN and FVKESK. Data came from immunoSEQ multiplex PCR; TCRdb stores just in-frame clones and leaves some out. The profile shows about 300,000 clones, roughly 90% of them singletons. The chain carries TRBV14 and TRBJ2-7, with a tentative D call TRBD2 (6 bases). This clonotype originated in a woman aged 18-35 years in good health and CMV-seronegative. Specimen: PBMCs. The CDR3 sequence is CASSQDVTGVEQYF. CDR3 nucleotide sequence: TGTGCCAGCAGCCAAGATGTGACGGGGGTCGAGCAGTACTTC.